Following are 7 T cell receptor beta chains from one sample sequenced in a study of breast tumors, draining lymph nodes, adjacent tissues. TCRdb re-called the multiplex PCR reads with MiXCR, one entry per CDR3 protein. The sample consists of 140,000 to 150,000 distinct CDR3 sequences, approximately 29% of them appearing once. The lymph nodes were axillary draining lymph nodes from breast cancer patients. Input material: axillary lymph node tissue. Source of these receptors: a female donor with breast cancer. Some clones in this sample may be carry-over from other donors' samples.

This clonotype was seen at least ten times. This sequence joins TRBV24-1 and TRBJ2-5; 9 bases fit TRBD1. This CDR3 spans 15 amino acids. Germline lookup yields CDR1 KGHDR and CDR2 SFDVKD. Losses at the gene ends were 3 bases for V and 5 bases for J; bases not matched to a gene: 6. The chain's CDR3 is CATSDDTGTGETQYF. The CDR3 DNA reads TGTGCCACCAGTGATGATACCGGGACAGGGGAGACCCAGTACTTC.

Of note for this clonotype: This could be a read error, since a much larger clone is one nucleotide away. The chain recombines TRBV12-5 with TRBJ2-2, with a weak D call TRBD2 (5 bases). The CDR3 is 15 amino acids. From germline, CDR1 is LGHNT and CDR2 FRNRAP. The CDR3 loop reads CASSHLKGGSGELFF. In DNA form, the CDR3 reads TGTGCCAGCAGCCACCTTAAAGGAGGATCGGGGGAGCTGTTTTTT.

This clonotype was counted many times. The chain recombines TRBV6-5 with TRBJ2-1; 8 bases are shared with TRBD1. Trimming at V came to 2 bases and at J to 7 bases, leaving 7 bases not matched to a gene. Germline CDR1 is MNHEY and CDR2 is SVGAGI. The CDR3 is made up of 15 amino acids. Here the CDR3 DNA reads TGTGCCAGCAGTTACGATGCCTGGACAGGGAATGAGCAGTTCTTC. It is translated as CASSYDAWTGNEQFF.

The chain is built from TRBV20-1 and TRBJ1-1, with TRBD1 identical over 11 bases. CDR3 size: 13 residues. Per the germline V gene, CDR1 is DFQATT and CDR2 is SNEGSKA (reference sequence). With 3 bases clipped from V and 3 bases from J, the junction kept 0 bases outside the gene matches. CDR3 amino acids: CSARGQGDTEAFF. The CDR3 DNA follows: TGCAGTGCTAGGGGACAGGGGGACACTGAAGCTTTCTTT.

The chain combines TRBV6-1 with TRBJ2-5; perhaps TRBD1 as D (5 bases). Germline lookup yields CDR1 MNHNS and CDR2 SASEGT. V lost 7 bases, J lost 2 bases, and 11 bases lay in between. The CDR3 extends over 13 amino acids. CDR3 DNA: TGTGCCAGCACCCTTGACAGACAAGAGACCCAGTACTTC. Its translation: CASTLDRQETQYF.

This clonotype turned up a few times. The J gene is TRBJ2-1, the V gene TRBV6-2 or TRBV6-3; 7 bases line up with TRBD1. Germline CDR1 MNHEY, CDR2 SVGEGT. With 6 bases clipped from V and 12 bases from J, the junction kept 8 bases outside the gene matches. This CDR3 region has 12 residues. This chain's CDR3 is CASSGRDSRQFF. The CDR3 nucleotides are TGTGCCAGCAGCGGCCGGGACAGTAGGCAGTTCTTC.

This sequence joins TRBV20-1 and TRBJ1-5, with 10 nucleotides matching TRBD1. This CDR3 is built from 16 residues. V trimming: 6 bases; J trimming: 1 base; junction bases outside the gene matches: 9. Germline V gives CDR1 DFQATT, CDR2 SNEGSKA (reference sequence). The CDR3 spells CSANGQGDESNQPQHF. The CDR3 DNA sequence: TGCAGTGCAAATGGACAGGGGGATGAAAGCAATCAGCCCCAGCATTTT.